This TCR beta chain is drawn from a study of shared clonotypes between healthy human individuals. For the study at large: Three CD4 naive, three CD4 memory, two CD8 naive and one CD8 memory plate were used per donor.

Details on this clone: The antigen is undetermined.

The authors split each subset's genomic DNA evenly across several immunoSEQ plates. Repertoires were generated with immunoSEQ multiplex PCR, while TCRdb's copy carries only in-frame clones and drops some. The sample lists 2.3 million or so clones, approximately 93% occurring once. Findings and limits, study-wide: Clonotypes shared by all four sorted-subset donors had higher generation probabilities than non-shared clonotypes. The study found about 5% of naive CD4 clonotypes shared across a handful of donors.

Trimming took 4 bases from V and 3 from J; bases not matched to a gene: 2. Looked up from germline, CDR1 is MNHEY and CDR2 is SVGAGI. The CDR3 totals 15 residues. The origin of this receptor is a young man in good health. Some clones in this sample may be carry-over from other donors' samples. The sequenced material came from naive CD4+ T cells from PBMCs. Subset noted: CD45RA+ positively selected. The chain has TRBV6-5 and TRBJ2-2; 10 nucleotides align to TRBD1. CDR3 sequence: CASSSGTGDTGELFF. The DNA of the CDR3 is TGTGCCAGCAGTTCCGGGACAGGGGACACCGGGGAGCTGTTTTTT.